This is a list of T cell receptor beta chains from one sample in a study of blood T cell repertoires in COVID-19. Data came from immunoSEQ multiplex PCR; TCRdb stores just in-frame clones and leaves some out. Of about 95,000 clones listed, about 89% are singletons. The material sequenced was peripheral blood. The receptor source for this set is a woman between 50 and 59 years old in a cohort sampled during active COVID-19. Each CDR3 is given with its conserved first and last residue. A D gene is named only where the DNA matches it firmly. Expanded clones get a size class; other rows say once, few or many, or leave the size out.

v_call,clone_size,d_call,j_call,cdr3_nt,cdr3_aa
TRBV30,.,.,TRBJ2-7,TGTGCCTGGAGTGTCCCCAACTACGAGCAGTACTTC,CAWSVPNYEQYF
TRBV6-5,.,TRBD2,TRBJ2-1,TGTGCCAGCGGATACTTAGCGGGACCCTACAATGAGCAGTTCTTC,CASGYLAGPYNEQFF
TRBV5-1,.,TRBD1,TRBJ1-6,TGCGCCAGCAGCTGGGGACAGGGTAATTCACCCCTCCACTTT,CASSWGQGNSPLHF
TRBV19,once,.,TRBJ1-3,TGTGCCAGTACCTCACCCCCCACAGGGACTGGAAACACCATATATTTT,CASTSPPTGTGNTIYF
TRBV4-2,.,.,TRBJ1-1,TGTGCCAGCAGCCAAGATCGGGGAATGATGACTGAAGCTTTCTTT,CASSQDRGMMTEAFF
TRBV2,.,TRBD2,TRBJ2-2,TGTGCCAGCAGAGGAAGCGGGGCGAACACCGGGGAGCTGTTTTTT,CASRGSGANTGELFF
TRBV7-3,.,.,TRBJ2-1,TGTGCCAGCAGCTTAAACAGGGACAATGAGCAGTTCTTC,CASSLNRDNEQFF
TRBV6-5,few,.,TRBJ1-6,TGTGCCAGCAGTTACTCGCTGGGGTCAGGGCCCCTCCACTTT,CASSYSLGSGPLHF
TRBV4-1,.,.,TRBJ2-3,TGCGCCAGCAGCCAAGATCGACGGGGGGCGTTTAGGGGAGATACGCAGTATTTT,CASSQDRRGAFRGDTQYF
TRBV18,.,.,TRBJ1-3,TGTGCCAGCTCACCTAGGACAGTCTCTGGAAACACCATATATTTT,CASSPRTVSGNTIYF
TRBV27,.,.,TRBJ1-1,TGTGCCAGCAGTTTATCGGGAACAGGAGAAGCTTTCTTT,CASSLSGTGEAFF
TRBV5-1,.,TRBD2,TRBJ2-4,TGCGCCAGCAGCTTGCCCGGACTAGCGGGAGGACAAAACATTCAGTACTTC,CASSLPGLAGGQNIQYF
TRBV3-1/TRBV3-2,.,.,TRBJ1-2,TGTGCCAGCAGCCAATCCATCGGAGCCCTGGTAGGCTACACCTTC,CASSQSIGALVGYTF
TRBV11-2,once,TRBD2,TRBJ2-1,TGTGCCAGCACCTACACCCGGGGGGTGAATGAGCAGTTCTTC,CASTYTRGVNEQFF
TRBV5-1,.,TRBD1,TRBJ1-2,TGCGCCAGCAGCTCTTCGACAACCCCCGGGACAGGGTTCTATGGCTACACCTTC,CASSSSTTPGTGFYGYTF
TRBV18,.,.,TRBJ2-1,TGTGCCAGCTCGCCCGACAGTACTGGGTCCTACAATGAGCAGTTCTTC,CASSPDSTGSYNEQFF
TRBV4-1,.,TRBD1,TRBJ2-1,TGCGCCAGCAGCCAAGTAGACAGGGGGGCATACAATGAGCAGTTCTTC,CASSQVDRGAYNEQFF
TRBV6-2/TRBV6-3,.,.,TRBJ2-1,TGTGCCAGCAGTTACAGGGGCAGATACAATGAGCAGTTCTTC,CASSYRGRYNEQFF
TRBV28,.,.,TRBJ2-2,TGTGCCAGACAGGGCGGAACCGGGGAGCTGTTTTTT,CARQGGTGELFF
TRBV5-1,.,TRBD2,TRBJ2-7,TGCGCCAGCAGTTCTCTAGCGGGAGGACCCGCGGAGCAGTACTTC,CASSSLAGGPAEQYF
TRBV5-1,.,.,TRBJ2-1,TGCGCCAGCAGCTTGATAGCAGGGTCCGGGAATGAGCAGTTCTTC,CASSLIAGSGNEQFF
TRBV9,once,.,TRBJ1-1,TGTGCCAGCAGCGTCCGAGGTAACACTGAAGCTTTCTTT,CASSVRGNTEAFF
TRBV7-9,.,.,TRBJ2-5,TGTGCCAGCAGCTTAAGCCTGTTGGAAGAGACCCAGTACTTC,CASSLSLLEETQYF
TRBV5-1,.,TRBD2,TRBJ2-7,TGCGCCAGCAGCGTGCGGGCGGGGGTGACCTACGAGCAGTACTTC,CASSVRAGVTYEQYF
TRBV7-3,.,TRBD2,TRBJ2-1,TGTGCCAGCAGCTTTACTAGCGGGAGTGATGAGCAGTTCTTC,CASSFTSGSDEQFF
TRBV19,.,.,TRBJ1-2,TGTGCCAGTAGTACCCTTTTAGGGGCGAGCTACACCTTC,CASSTLLGASYTF
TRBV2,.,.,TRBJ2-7,TGTGCCAGGGCTTCCCCGGGGATGAACGAGCAGTACTTC,CARASPGMNEQYF
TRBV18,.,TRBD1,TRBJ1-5,TGTGCCAGCTCGCACTCGGGACAGGGAAATCAGCCCCAGCATTTT,CASSHSGQGNQPQHF
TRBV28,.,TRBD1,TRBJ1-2,TGTGCCAGCAGTTCTCCAGGACAGGGGGCTGGCTACACCTTC,CASSSPGQGAGYTF
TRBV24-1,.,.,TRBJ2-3,TGTGCCACCAGTGAGCAGGGGAGCACAGATACGCAGTATTTT,CATSEQGSTDTQYF
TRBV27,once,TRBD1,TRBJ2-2,TGTGCCAGCAGCTTCCGGGGACAGGGGTCCTGGGAGCTGTTTTTT,CASSFRGQGSWELFF
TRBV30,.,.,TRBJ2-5,TGTGCCTGGAGCGGGATCGGCCAAGAGACCCAGTACTTC,CAWSGIGQETQYF
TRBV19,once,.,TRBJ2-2,TGTGCCAGTAGGTCTGGCAGGGGCTCCCTCACCGGGGAGCTGTTTTTT,CASRSGRGSLTGELFF
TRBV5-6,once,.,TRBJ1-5,TGTGCCAGCAGCAGAGACAGAGGGGGTCAGCCCCAGCATTTT,CASSRDRGGQPQHF
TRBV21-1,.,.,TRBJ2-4,TGTGCCAGCAGCAAAGTAGTACCGGGACAGGGACCGACTGCCAAAAACATTCAGTACTTC,CASSKVVPGQGPTAKNIQYF
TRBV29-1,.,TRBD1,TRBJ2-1,TGCAGCGTTGGTGGGGGACAGTGGCATGAGCAGTTCTTC,CSVGGGQWHEQFF
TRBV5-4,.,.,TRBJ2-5,TGTGCCAGCAGCTTGGGTGGCCAGGGTAGAGTAGAGACCCAGTACTTC,CASSLGGQGRVETQYF
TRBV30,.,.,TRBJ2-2,TGTGCCTGGAGGGGAGGCAGGAAGAACACCGGGGAGCTGTTTTTT,CAWRGGRKNTGELFF
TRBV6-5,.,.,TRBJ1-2,TGTGCCAGCAGTAATACCGCCCCGAGGGGCTACACCTTC,CASSNTAPRGYTF
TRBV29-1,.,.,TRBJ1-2,TGCAGCGTTGAAGATCCCTCAGGGCGGACTAACTATGGCTACACCTTC,CSVEDPSGRTNYGYTF
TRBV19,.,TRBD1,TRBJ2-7,TGTGCCAGTAGTGGGGACAGGCGCGGCTACGAGCAGTACTTC,CASSGDRRGYEQYF
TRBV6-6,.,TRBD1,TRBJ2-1,TGTGCCAGCAGTGACGGACAGGGGGCGCGGAATGAGCAGTTCTTC,CASSDGQGARNEQFF
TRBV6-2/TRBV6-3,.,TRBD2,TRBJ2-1,TGTGCCAGCAGCACTCCTACCCGACTAGCGGGGGGGTACAATGAGCAGTTCTTC,CASSTPTRLAGGYNEQFF
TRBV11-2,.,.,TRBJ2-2,TGTGCCAGCAGCCCCGTCCTCAGGACCGGGGAGCTGTTTTTT,CASSPVLRTGELFF
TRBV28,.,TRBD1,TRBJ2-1,TGTGCCAGCAGTTTAAGCAGGGGGCCCTACAATGAGCAGTTCTTC,CASSLSRGPYNEQFF
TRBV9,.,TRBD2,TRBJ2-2,TGTGCCAGCAGCGTAGGTGCGGGGGACGGGGAGCTGTTTTTT,CASSVGAGDGELFF
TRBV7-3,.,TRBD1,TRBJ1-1,TGTGCCAGCAGCTTAAAGGGCAGCGGACAGGGCGGATTGAACACTGAAGCTTTCTTT,CASSLKGSGQGGLNTEAFF
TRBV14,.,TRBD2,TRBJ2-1,TGTGCCAGCAGTCGAAAGACCCCAGCTAGCGGGAATACGGTTGAGCAGTTCTTC,CASSRKTPASGNTVEQFF
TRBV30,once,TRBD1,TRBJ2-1,TGTGCCTGGAGGAGGGACAGGCCCAATGAGCAGTTCTTC,CAWRRDRPNEQFF